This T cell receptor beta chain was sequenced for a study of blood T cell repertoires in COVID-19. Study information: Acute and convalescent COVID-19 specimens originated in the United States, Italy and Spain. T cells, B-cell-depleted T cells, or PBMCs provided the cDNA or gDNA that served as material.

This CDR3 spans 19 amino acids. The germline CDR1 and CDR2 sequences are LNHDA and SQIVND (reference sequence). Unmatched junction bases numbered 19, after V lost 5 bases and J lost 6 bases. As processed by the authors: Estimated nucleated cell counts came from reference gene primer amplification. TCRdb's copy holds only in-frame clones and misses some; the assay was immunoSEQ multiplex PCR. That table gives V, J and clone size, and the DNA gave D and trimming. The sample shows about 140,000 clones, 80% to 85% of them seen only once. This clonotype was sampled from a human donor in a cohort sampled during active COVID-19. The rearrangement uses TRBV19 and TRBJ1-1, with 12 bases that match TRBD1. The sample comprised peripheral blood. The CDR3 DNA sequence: TGTGCCAGTAGTCCATCGACCCGGGACAGGGGGCCGCCCGGGGCTGAAGCTTTCTTT. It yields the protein CASSPSTRDRGPPGAEAFF.